The clone carrying this TCR beta chain was seen more than once but under ten times. This specimen comes from a study of T cells in Graves' hyperthyroidism and ophthalmopathy. CDR1 is MNHEY and CDR2 is SVGEGT in the germline V gene. The CDR3 runs to 13 residues. Trimming left V 5 bases short and J 5 bases short, with 11 bases between. TCR beta CDR3 region amplification was performed from RNA transcripts. A set of HTBI primers served as the primers for a first-round RT-PCR of the TCR CDR3. TCRdb called the multiplex PCR reads again in MiXCR, with one record for every CDR3 protein. The sample holds 500,000 to 800,000 distinct CDR3 sequences; roughly 15% are singletons and the top ten take approximately 12%.

The source material was blood. The chain carries TRBV6-2 or TRBV6-3 and TRBJ2-3; perhaps TRBD1 as D (6 bases). The clonotype originates from a woman aged 50 to 60 with Graves' ophthalmopathy. CDR3 residues: CASSATGKDTQYF. The CDR3 DNA follows: TGTGCCAGCAGTGCCACAGGGAAAGATACGCAGTATTTT.